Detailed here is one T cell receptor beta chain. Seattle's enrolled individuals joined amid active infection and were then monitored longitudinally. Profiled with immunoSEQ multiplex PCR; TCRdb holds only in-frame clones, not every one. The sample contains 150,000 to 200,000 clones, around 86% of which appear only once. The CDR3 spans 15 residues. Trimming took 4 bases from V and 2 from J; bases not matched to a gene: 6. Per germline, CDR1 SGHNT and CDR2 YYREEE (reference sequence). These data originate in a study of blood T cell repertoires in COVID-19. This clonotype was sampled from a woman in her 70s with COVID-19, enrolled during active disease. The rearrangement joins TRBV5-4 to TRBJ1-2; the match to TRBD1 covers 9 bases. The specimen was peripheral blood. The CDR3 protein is CASSTPGQGNYGYTF. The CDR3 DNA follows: TGTGCCAGCAGCACCCCGGGACAGGGCAACTATGGCTACACCTTC.